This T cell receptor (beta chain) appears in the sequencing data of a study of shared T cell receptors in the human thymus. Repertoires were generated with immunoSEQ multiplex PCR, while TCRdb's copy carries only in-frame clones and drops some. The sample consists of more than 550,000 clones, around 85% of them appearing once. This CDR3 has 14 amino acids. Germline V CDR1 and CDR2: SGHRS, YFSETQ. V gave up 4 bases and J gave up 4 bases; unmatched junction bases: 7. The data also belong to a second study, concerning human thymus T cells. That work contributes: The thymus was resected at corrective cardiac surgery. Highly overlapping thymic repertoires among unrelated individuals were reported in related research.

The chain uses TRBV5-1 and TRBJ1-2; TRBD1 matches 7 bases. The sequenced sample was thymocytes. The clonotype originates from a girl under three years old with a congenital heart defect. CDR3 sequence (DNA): TGCGCCAGCAGCCCGGGTGACAGGGTCTATGGCTACACCTTC. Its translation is CASSPGDRVYGYTF.